The entry that follows covers one TCR beta chain sequence. Its antigen is not identified. This CDR3 is 10 amino acids long. The V gene lost 5 bases and the J gene lost 11 bases, with 7 bases spanning the gap. CDR1 and CDR2 (germline): SGHTA, FQGTGA. These data are taken from a study of T cells after yellow fever vaccination. TCRdb re-called the 5' RACE reads with MiXCR, one entry per CDR3 protein. The sample contains some 300,000 distinct CDR3 sequences, 8.7% of which appear only once. General study points: Most primary-vaccination clones reappeared after the booster (about 97% CD4, roughly 90% CD8). The secondary response was weaker but peaked faster, day 5 versus 15. Abundant contaminating clonotypes from the bulk population could appear in FACS-sorted repertoires.

The receptor's source is a man aged 18-30 years who received the YFV17D yellow fever vaccine. The sample was CD4+ T cells sorted from PBMCs, taken 5 days after the yellow fever booster vaccination. The V call is TRBV7-3, the J call TRBJ2-1; no clear D. The CDR3 region has the DNA TGTGCCAGCAGCCACGTTCAGCAGTTCTTC. Residues: CASSHVQQFF.